This TCR beta chain was found in a study of cytomegalovirus exposure and HLA in healthy donors. Study-wide results and caveats: Researchers reported from a later analysis that most CMV-associated TCR beta chains appeared HLA-restricted. Researchers reported that a few CMV-associated chains were confirmed in vitro as CMV antigen-specific.

The donors comprised healthy bone marrow donors. The V and J ends lost 1 base and 2 bases respectively, with 11 bases between them. The CDR3 is 16 residues long. Per germline, CDR1 MDHEN and CDR2 SYDVKM. Concerning this clone: Its cognate antigen is unknown.

It was with 60 Vbeta and 13 Jbeta primers that the PCR ran. Generated by immunoSEQ multiplex PCR, the TCRdb table keeps only in-frame clones and is missing some. The sample includes around 180,000 clones, 84% of them seen just once. The chain employs TRBV28 and TRBJ2-2, with a weak D call TRBD2 (6 bases). The material sequenced was PBMCs. The clonotype comes from a girl between 10 and 17 years old in good health and CMV-seropositive. CDR3 DNA: TGTGCCAGCAGTTTATTAATGGGAGGCAACACCGGGGAGCTGTTTTTT. As protein: CASSLLMGGNTGELFF. Together with reference TRBV28 and TRBJ2-2, the CDR3 gives the full variable domain: DVKVTQSSRYLVKRTGEKVFLECVQDMDHENMFWYRQDPGLGLRLIYFSYDVKMKEKGDIPEGYSVSREKKERFSLILESASTNQTSMYLCASSLLMGGNTGELFFGEGSRLTVL.